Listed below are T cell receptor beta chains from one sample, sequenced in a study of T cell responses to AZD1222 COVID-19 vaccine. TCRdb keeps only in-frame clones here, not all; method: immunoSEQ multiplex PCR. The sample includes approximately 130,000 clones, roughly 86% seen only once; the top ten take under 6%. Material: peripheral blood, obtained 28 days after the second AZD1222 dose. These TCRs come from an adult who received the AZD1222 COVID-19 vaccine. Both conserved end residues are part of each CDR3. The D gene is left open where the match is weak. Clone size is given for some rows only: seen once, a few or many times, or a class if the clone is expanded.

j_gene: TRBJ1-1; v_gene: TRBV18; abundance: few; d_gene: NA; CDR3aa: CASSLGRTLMNTEAFF; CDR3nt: TGTGCCAGCTCACTAGGACGGACACTCATGAACACTGAAGCTTTCTTT
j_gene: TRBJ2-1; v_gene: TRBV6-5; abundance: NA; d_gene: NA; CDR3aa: CASSFDGDNEQFF; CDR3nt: TGTGCCAGCAGTTTCGACGGAGACAATGAGCAGTTCTTC
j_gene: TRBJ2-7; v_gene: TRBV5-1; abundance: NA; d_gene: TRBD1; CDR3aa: CASSAGTGGLEQYF; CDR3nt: TGCGCCAGCAGCGCCGGGACAGGGGGTCTCGAGCAGTACTTC
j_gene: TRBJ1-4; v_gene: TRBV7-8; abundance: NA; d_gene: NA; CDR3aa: CASSSHRVPNEKLFF; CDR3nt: TGTGCCAGCAGCTCCCACAGGGTACCCAATGAAAAACTGTTTTTT
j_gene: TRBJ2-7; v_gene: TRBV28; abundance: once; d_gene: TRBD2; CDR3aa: CASSMSGSSYEQYF; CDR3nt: TGTGCCAGCAGTATGAGCGGGAGCTCCTACGAGCAGTACTTC
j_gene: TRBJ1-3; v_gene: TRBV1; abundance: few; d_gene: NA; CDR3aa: CTSSQRGPDSGNTIYF; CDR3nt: TGCACCAGCAGCCAGAGAGGACCGGACTCTGGAAACACCATATATTTT
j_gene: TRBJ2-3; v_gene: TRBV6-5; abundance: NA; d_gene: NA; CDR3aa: CASRLERNTQYF; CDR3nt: TGTGCCAGCCGTTTGGAGCGGAATACGCAGTATTTT
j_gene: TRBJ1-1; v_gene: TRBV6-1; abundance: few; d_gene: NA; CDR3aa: CASSEQPGNTEAFF; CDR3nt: TGTGCCAGCAGTGAACAGCCAGGGAACACTGAAGCTTTCTTT
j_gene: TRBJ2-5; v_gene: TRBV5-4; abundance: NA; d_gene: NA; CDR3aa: CASSPWGLETQYF; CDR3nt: TGTGCCAGCAGCCCCTGGGGTCTGGAGACCCAGTACTTC
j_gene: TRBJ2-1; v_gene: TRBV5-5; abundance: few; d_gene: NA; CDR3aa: CASSVDSSYNEQFF; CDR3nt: TGTGCCAGCAGCGTGGACAGTTCCTACAATGAGCAGTTCTTC
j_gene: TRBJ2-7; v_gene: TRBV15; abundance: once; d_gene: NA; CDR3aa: CATSRDSRGSYEQYF; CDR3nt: TGTGCCACCAGCAGAGATTCGAGGGGCTCCTACGAGCAGTACTTC
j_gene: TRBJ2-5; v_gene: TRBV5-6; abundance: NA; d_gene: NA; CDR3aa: CASSLSGTQYF; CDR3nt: TGTGCCAGCAGCTTGTCGGGGACCCAGTACTTC
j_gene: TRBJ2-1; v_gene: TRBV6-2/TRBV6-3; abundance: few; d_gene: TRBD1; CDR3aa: CASSTTGGEAFNEQFF; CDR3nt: TGTGCCAGCAGTACCACAGGGGGCGAGGCTTTCAATGAGCAGTTCTTC
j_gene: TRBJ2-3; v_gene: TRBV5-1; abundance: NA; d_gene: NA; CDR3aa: CASSGGDIRTDTQYF; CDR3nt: TGCGCCAGCAGCGGGGGGGACATACGCACAGATACGCAGTATTTT
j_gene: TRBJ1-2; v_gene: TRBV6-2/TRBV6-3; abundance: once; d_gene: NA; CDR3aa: CASGLHNGYTF; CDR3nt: TGTGCCAGCGGCCTTCATAATGGCTACACCTTC
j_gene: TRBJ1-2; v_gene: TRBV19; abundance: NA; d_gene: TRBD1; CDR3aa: CASRPGTGGGYTF; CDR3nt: TGTGCCAGTCGCCCGGGGACAGGGGGAGGCTACACCTTC
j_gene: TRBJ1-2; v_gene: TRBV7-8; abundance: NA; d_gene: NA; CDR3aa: CASSLNAGPYGYTF; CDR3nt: TGTGCCAGCAGCTTAAATGCAGGACCCTATGGCTACACCTTC
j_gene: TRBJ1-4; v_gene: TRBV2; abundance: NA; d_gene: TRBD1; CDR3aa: CASSRPGQGAFNEKLFF; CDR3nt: TGTGCCAGCAGTCGTCCGGGACAGGGGGCGTTTAATGAAAAACTGTTTTTT
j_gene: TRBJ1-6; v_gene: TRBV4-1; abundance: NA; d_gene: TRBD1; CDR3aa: CASSQGIVRGHSPLHF; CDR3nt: TGCGCCAGCAGCCAAGGGATCGTCAGGGGGCATTCACCCCTCCACTTT
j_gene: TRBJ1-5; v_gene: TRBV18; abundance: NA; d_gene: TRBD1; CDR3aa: CASSPDRGPFKPQHF; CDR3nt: TGTGCCAGCTCACCGGACAGGGGGCCGTTTAAGCCCCAGCATTTT